Presented here are 19 T cell receptor beta chains from one specimen sequenced in a study of tumor-infiltrating lymphocytes in primary liver carcinoma. Germline DNA was also extracted, and blood RNA derived from unsorted whole blood. Using a constant-region primer together with ProtoScript II reverse transcriptase, TCR beta cDNA was made from about 500 ng of total RNA. ARM-PCR, slightly modified, supplied the TCR beta libraries through three nested multiplex PCR rounds. The first two PCR rounds used TRBV1-TRBV30 primers with a Cbeta primer, roughly 10 cycles each. TCRdb fed the multiplex PCR reads into MiXCR, producing one record per CDR3 protein. The repertoire holds 300,000 to 400,000 distinct CDR3 sequences, with almost 65% as singletons. Sequencing was carried out using peripheral blood. Source of these receptors: a man aged 40-49 years with primary liver carcinoma and hepatitis B virus infection.

Comments on this clonotype: At one end the junction does not follow the germline gene, possibly because of a read error. This chain joins TRBV5-1 and TRBJ2-1, with 7 positions matching TRBD2. The CDR3 consists of 17 residues. CDR1 SGHRS and CDR2 YFSETQ come from the germline V gene. This CDR3 is CDSSGTLGEGSIHEQFF. In DNA, the CDR3 is TGCGACAGCAGCGGGACCTTGGGGGAGGGGAGCATCCATGAGCAGTTCTTC.

The chain recombines TRBV14 with TRBJ2-3; D not resolved. Germline CDR1 is SGHDN and CDR2 is FVKESK. Trimming removed 1 base at V and 2 bases at J, with 13 bases between. This CDR3 is 16 amino acids long. CDR3 in DNA: TGTGCCAGCAGCCAAGGAAGGGATTGGCTCACAGATACGCAGTATTTT. Translating gives CASSQGRDWLTDTQYF.

A word on this clonotype: This may arise from a read error, as a much more abundant clone is one base away. The chain couples TRBV12-3 or TRBV12-4 to TRBJ2-5, with D uncertain. This CDR3 has 12 amino acids. CDR3 DNA: TGTGCCATCAGTCTTGGGCAAGAGACCCAGTACTTC. This codes for CAISLGQETQYF.

On this clonotype itself: It is unclear where the CDR3 begins or ends on the DNA, so no DNA is shown, and the CDR3 is as TCRdb lists it. The chain uses TRBV5-6 and TRBJ2-1; TRBD1, the D gene given by the table, was not confirmed from the DNA. Germline CDR1 and CDR2: SGHDT and YYEEEE. The CDR3 sequence runs 16 residues, both termini included. The CDR3 protein is CASTTWGVGTTNEQLF.

This clonotype occurred many times. The chain carries TRBV10-3 and TRBJ2-5; 8 positions match TRBD2. Trimming at V came to 8 bases and at J to 2 bases, leaving 4 bases not matched to a gene. The length of the CDR3 is 13 residues. CDR1 and CDR2 (germline): ENHRY, SYGVKD. The chain's CDR3 is CAIGVAGQETQYF. CDR3 in DNA: TGTGCCATCGGGGTAGCGGGACAAGAGACCCAGTACTTC.

Comment on this clonotype: This may be a read error: a much more frequent sequence differs by one nucleotide. The rearrangement uses TRBV6-5 and TRBJ2-3; maybe TRBD2 (6 bases). Trimming left V 4 bases short and J 2 bases short, with 13 bases between. In germline, CDR1 is MNHEY, CDR2 SVGAGI. The CDR3 totals 15 residues. The CDR3 protein is CASSSGGLYTDTQYF. CDR3 bases: TGTGCCAGCAGTTCTGGGGGACTGTACACAGATACGCAGTATTTT.

For this clonotype: Its ends do not fully match the called genes, so a read error is possible. The chain recombines TRBV11-2 with TRBJ2-1, with D perhaps matching TRBD1 or TRBD2 (5 bases each). Germline loops: CDR1 SGHAT, CDR2 FQNNGV. This CDR3 region has 16 residues. The CDR3 nucleotides read TGTGCCAGCAGTTCACCGGGGCTAGTGATGATTAATGGGCAGTTCTTC. Translated, it gives CASSSPGLVMINGQFF.

For this clonotype: Being one base from a much bigger clone, this may be a read error. The chain couples TRBV9 to TRBJ2-6, with D perhaps matching TRBD2 (6 bases). The CDR3 consists of 15 residues. The V gene's germline CDR1 is SGDLS and CDR2 YYNGEE. This chain's CDR3 is CTSTPGGAGANVLTF. The CDR3 coding sequence is TGTACCAGCACACCCGGCGGGGCTGGGGCCAACGTCCTGACTTTC. The full variable domain, completed using reference TRBV9 and TRBJ2-6, is DSGVTQTPKHLITATGQRVTLRCSPRSGDLSVYWYQQSLDQGLQFLIQYYNGEERAKGNILERFSAQQFPDLHSELNLSSLELGDSALYFCTSTPGGAGANVLTFGAGSRLTVL.

About this clonotype: A much larger clone differs from this one at a single base, so this may be a read error. The gene calls are TRBV6-5 and TRBJ2-3; D not resolved. The germline V gene encodes CDR1 MNHEY and CDR2 SVGAGI. There are 13 residues in the CDR3. CDR3 sequence (DNA): TGTGCCGGCAGTTCCCAGACTGGGGATACGCAGTATTTT. Protein product: CAGSSQTGDTQYF.

The chain has TRBV28 and TRBJ2-4; D is unresolved. The CDR3 consists of 14 residues. V lost 5 bases, J lost 9 bases, and 17 bases lay in between. Germline assignment: CDR1 MDHEN and CDR2 SYDVKM. CDR3: CASSLITTPGIQYF. In nucleotides, the CDR3 is TGTGCCAGCAGTCTTATAACCACCCCCGGCATTCAGTACTTC.

This clonotype was seen only a few times. This chain uses TRBV5-4 with TRBJ2-3; TRBD2 matches at 9 bases. This CDR3 is built from 17 residues. In germline, CDR1 is SGHNT, CDR2 YYREEE (reference sequence). J gave up 2 bases and V 4 bases, and 11 bases lay outside the gene matches. DNA for the CDR3: TGTGCCAGCAGCGGCGGCGGGAGGGCCTCCCCCACAGATACGCAGTATTTT. It specifies CASSGGGRASPTDTQYF.

Turning to this clonotype: A much larger clone lies a single base off, so this may be a read error. The chain combines TRBV4-2 with TRBJ2-5, with D perhaps matching TRBD1 (5 bases). The V gene lost 5 bases and the J gene lost 5 bases, with 12 bases spanning the gap. This CDR3 comprises 13 residues. Germline V CDR1 and CDR2: LGHNA, YNFKEQ. As DNA, the CDR3 is TGTGCCAGCAGCTTCCGACAGTCCGAGACCCAGTACTTC. It encodes CASSFRQSETQYF.

Only one count was recorded for this clonotype. The chain recombines TRBV6-1 with TRBJ1-5; D perhaps matches TRBD1 (5 bases). V gave up 4 bases and J gave up 4 bases, with 14 bases separating them. Per the germline V gene, CDR1 is MNHNS and CDR2 is SASEGT. The CDR3 runs to 15 residues. CDR3 coding DNA: TGTGCCAGCAGTGGGGGTAACAGACAGAATCAGCCCCAGCATTTT. Protein sequence: CASSGGNRQNQPQHF.

Concerning this clonotype itself: A much larger clone lies a single base off, so this may be a read error. J is TRBJ2-5 and V is TRBV4-1; 7 bases are a match to TRBD2. Germline CDR1 reads MGHRA; CDR2 reads YSYEKL. The CDR3 consists of 15 residues. Trimming removed 5 bases from V and 5 bases from J; junction bases left unmatched: 11. CDR3: CASSNYTGTKETQYF. The CDR3 bases are TGCGCCAGCAGCAATTATACCGGGACTAAGGAGACCCAGTACTTC.

In its sample, this clonotype was seen many times. The chain employs TRBV6-2 or TRBV6-3 and TRBJ1-6; TRBD1 is a possible D gene (6 bases). Trimming removed 8 bases from V and 10 bases from J, with 12 bases in between. CDR1 is MNHEY, CDR2 SVGEGT, per germline. The CDR3 has 12 amino acids. CDR3 protein: CASQTGSSPLHF. CDR3 nucleotide sequence: TGTGCCAGCCAGACAGGAAGCTCACCCCTCCACTTT.

In regard to this clonotype: One end of the junction does not line up with germline, which may come from a read error. V and J are TRBV11-2 and TRBJ2-3; a weak D match, TRBD1 (5 bases). Looked up from germline, CDR1 is SGHAT and CDR2 is FQNNGV. There are 13 residues in the CDR3. The DNA of the CDR3 is TGTGCCGGCAGCCGGTCAGGGCTCGATACGAAGTATTTT. It specifies CAGSRSGLDTKYF.

This chain links TRBV29-1 with TRBJ2-7; no reliable D call. The CDR3 runs to 14 residues. From germline, CDR1 is SQVTM and CDR2 ANQGSEA. V lost 2 bases and J 0 bases, leaving 11 bases between the germline ends. The CDR3 region is CSVEPCGTSYEQYF. The CDR3 DNA is TGCAGCGTTGAACCCTGCGGTACCTCCTACGAGCAGTACTTC.

Remarks on this clonotype: Mismatch with germline at one junction end may stem from a read error. The chain uses TRBV7-9 and TRBJ2-1, with TRBD2 matching over 8 bases. CDR3 length equals 15 residues. From germline, CDR1 is SEHNR and CDR2 FQNEAQ (reference sequence). The DNA of the CDR3 is TGTGCCAGCAGCTTAGGCGGGACTAGTTACAATGAGCAGTCCTTC. Protein product: CASSLGGTSYNEQSF.

This sequence joins TRBV7-9 and TRBJ2-3; 7 nucleotides align to TRBD1. Per germline, CDR1 SEHNR and CDR2 FQNEAQ (reference sequence). The CDR3 covers 14 residues. V dropped 8 bases and J dropped 4; count of bases not matched to a gene: 9. The CDR3 protein is CASGPRQGPDTQYF. DNA of the CDR3: TGTGCCAGCGGACCACGACAGGGTCCAGATACGCAGTATTTT.